This section outlines one T cell receptor (beta chain) sequence together with its context. CDR1 is LNHDA and CDR2 is SQIVND in the germline V gene (reference sequence). Trimming took 6 bases from V and 0 from J; bases not matched to a gene: 4. The CDR3 consists of 14 residues. The data were produced by immunoSEQ multiplex PCR, yet TCRdb's version contains in-frame clones alone and is incomplete. Altogether 350,000 to 450,000 clones are present, around 89% being singletons, with the ten largest covering less than 2%. The source of the sample is a study of blood T cell repertoires in COVID-19. This receptor was identified in a woman between 35 and 50 years old with COVID-19, enrolled during active disease. The J gene is TRBJ1-1, the V gene TRBV19, with 7 bases fitting TRBD1. Sequenced: peripheral blood. The CDR3 DNA is TGTGCCAGTAGGCCGGGACAGATGAACACTGAAGCTTTCTTT. This encodes CASRPGQMNTEAFF.